The 15 T cell receptor beta chains below come from one sample, sequenced in a study of CD4 T cells in relation to SARS-CoV-2 and coronaviruses. TCRdb keeps only in-frame clones here, not all; method: immunoSEQ multiplex PCR. The sample holds 30,000 to 45,000 clones, 70% to 80% seen once. These TCRs are of unknown antigen specificity. Sequencing was performed on memory CD4+ T cells from PBMCs, cultured in vitro. These receptors all stem from an adult with COVID-19.

The chain couples TRBV28 to TRBJ1-2; 7 nucleotides match TRBD1. The ends lost 7 bases at V and 7 bases at J; junction bases unmatched: 12. CDR1 MDHEN and CDR2 SYDVKM come from the germline V gene. CDR3 length equals 14 residues. This CDR3 reads CASMPGTDPTGYTF. In nucleotides, the CDR3 is TGTGCCAGCATGCCAGGGACAGATCCTACTGGCTACACCTTC.

The chain carries TRBV28 and TRBJ1-5; the D is unclear. This CDR3 contains 14 residues. Trimming cost V 8 bases and J 7 bases, with 18 bases left between them. Germline V gene data show CDR1 as MDHEN and CDR2 as SYDVKM. The CDR3 region has the DNA TGTGCCAGCTCCGTCTCTCCTCTAGGCCAGCCCCAGCATTTT. It yields the protein CASSVSPLGQPQHF. The full variable domain, its missing parts supplied by reference TRBV28 and TRBJ1-5, is DVKVTQSSRYLVKRTGEKVFLECVQDMDHENMFWYRQDPGLGLRLIYFSYDVKMKEKGDIPEGYSVSREKKERFSLILESASTNQTSMYLCASSVSPLGQPQHFGDGTRLSIL.

In DNA, the CDR3 is TGCGCCAGCAGCGAGGGACTTTTAGTCGCCTACGAGCAGTACTTC. It codes for CASSEGLLVAYEQYF. The chain employs TRBV5-1 and TRBJ2-7, with D maybe TRBD2 (6 bases). Trimming pared 4 bases from V and 2 bases from J, leaving 16 bases between. Germline loops: CDR1 SGHRS, CDR2 YFSETQ. The CDR3 is 15 amino acids. The full variable domain, with the rest looked up from reference TRBV5-1 and TRBJ2-7, is KAGVTQTPRYLIKTRGQQVTLSCSPISGHRSVSWYQQTPGQGLQFLFEYFSETQRNKGNFPGRFSGRQFSNSRSEMNVSTLELGDSALYLCASSEGLLVAYEQYFGPGTRLTVT.

V usage is TRBV28 and J usage is TRBJ2-2, with D perhaps matching TRBD2 (6 bases). The germline V gene has CDR1 MDHEN and CDR2 SYDVKM. CDR3 length: 16 amino acids. Trimming pared 9 bases from V and 6 bases from J, leaving 23 bases between. The DNA of the CDR3 is TGTGCCAGTCAACCAAATAGCGGACGGATTTCCGGGGAGCTGTTTTTT. This encodes CASQPNSGRISGELFF.

The gene calls are TRBV11-2 and TRBJ2-3, with D hard to call. V was pared by 2 bases and J by 2 bases, with 8 bases between. CDR1 SGHAT and CDR2 FQNNGV come from the germline V gene. The CDR3 is 14 residues long. CDR3 bases: TGTGCCAGCAGCTTACGGGCTTTCACAGATACGCAGTATTTT. It codes for CASSLRAFTDTQYF.

The J gene is TRBJ1-1, the V gene TRBV3-1 (or the pseudogene TRBV3-2), with D tentatively TRBD1 (6 bases). The germline V gene encodes CDR1 LGHDT and CDR2 YNNKEL (reference sequence). V lost 4 bases and J 7 bases, leaving 22 bases between the germline ends. This CDR3 region has 16 residues. The CDR3 region has the DNA TGTGCCAGCAGCCCGAGATCAAGGGGGGAATTGGGTGAAGCTTTCTTT. Protein: CASSPRSRGELGEAFF.

This clone occurred a few times. The rearrangement joins TRBV7-3 to TRBJ2-7; 7 nucleotides match TRBD2. Unmatched junction bases numbered 12, after V lost 2 bases and J lost 5 bases. Per germline, CDR1 SGHTA and CDR2 FQGTGA. The length of the CDR3 is 16 residues. CDR3 protein: CASSLGVRGSGNEQYF. The CDR3 region has the DNA TGTGCCAGCAGCTTAGGGGTGCGCGGGAGCGGGAACGAGCAGTACTTC.

The rearrangement joins TRBV19 to TRBJ2-5; TRBD1 agrees at 9 bases. This CDR3 spans 17 amino acids. Trimming removed 5 bases from V and 5 bases from J; junction bases left unmatched: 15. CDR1 LNHDA and CDR2 SQIVND come from the germline V gene (reference sequence). The CDR3 here is CASSRWEDRGKGETQYF. The CDR3 coding sequence is TGTGCCAGTAGTCGGTGGGAAGACAGGGGGAAGGGGGAGACCCAGTACTTC.

The CDR3 DNA sequence: TGCGCCAGCAGCCCGGGGGGGGTTTTCGCTTTCTTT. Its protein is CASSPGGVFAFF. This chain links TRBV5-1 with TRBJ1-1; D possibly corresponds to TRBD1 (5 bases). The V end was cut by 4 bases, the J end by 11 bases, with 15 bases between. CDR1 and CDR2 (germline): SGHRS, YFSETQ. The CDR3 sequence is 12 residues long.

This chain uses TRBV30 with TRBJ2-7; the D is unclear. CDR1 and CDR2 (germline): GTSNPN, SVGIG (reference sequence). CDR3 length: 14 amino acids. V was clipped by 0 bases and J by 0 bases, with 9 bases between them. The CDR3 region is CAWSVVWSSYEQYF. Written as DNA, the CDR3 is TGTGCCTGGAGTGTAGTCTGGAGCTCCTACGAGCAGTACTTC. The whole variable domain, filled in from reference TRBV30 and TRBJ2-7, reads SQTIHQWPATLVQPVGSPLSLECTVEGTSNPNLYWYRQAAGRGLQLLFYSVGIGQISSEVPQNLSASRPQDRQFILSSKKLLLSDSGFYLCAWSVVWSSYEQYFGPGTRLTVT.

This clone turned up a few times. V is TRBV20-1 and J is TRBJ2-1; D remains unclear. The ends were cut back, 3 bases at V and 8 bases at J, with 5 bases in the middle. The germline V gene has CDR1 DFQATT and CDR2 SNEGSKA (reference sequence). The CDR3 loop spans 10 amino acids. For the CDR3, the DNA is TGCAGTGCTAGTGTAGATGAGCAGTTCTTC. It codes for CSASVDEQFF.

The rearrangement uses TRBV6-2 or TRBV6-3 and TRBJ2-1, with D perhaps TRBD2 (6 bases). This CDR3 region has 14 residues. The germline V gene has CDR1 MNHEY and CDR2 SVGEGT. Trimming took off 2 bases at V and 8 bases at J, with 13 bases between the two ends. As DNA, the CDR3 is TGTGCCAGCAGTTACCCCACTAGCACCCATGAGCAGTTCTTC. Its translation is CASSYPTSTHEQFF.

J is TRBJ2-3 and V is TRBV6-4; 10 positions match TRBD2. The germline CDR1 and CDR2 sequences are MRHNA and SNTAGT. Losses at the gene ends were 2 bases for V and 1 base for J; bases not matched to a gene: 0. The CDR3 contains 15 residues. The CDR3 is CASSDGTSGTDTQYF. The CDR3 bases are TGTGCCAGCAGTGACGGGACTAGCGGCACAGATACGCAGTATTTT.

The V call is TRBV7-6, the J call TRBJ2-7; 12 bases are shared with TRBD2. The CDR3 runs 14 residues. CDR1 is SGHVS, CDR2 FNYEAQ, per germline. V gave up 5 bases and J gave up 4 bases; unmatched junction bases: 3. The CDR3 DNA is TGTGCCAGCAGCCCGGGACTAGCGGGTTACGAGCAGTACTTC. This codes for CASSPGLAGYEQYF.

This clone showed up just a few times. The chain employs TRBV28 and TRBJ1-1; D is perhaps TRBD1 (6 bases). V lost 5 bases, J lost 3 bases, and 7 bases lay in between. This CDR3 is built from 12 residues. Germline CDR1 MDHEN, CDR2 SYDVKM. In DNA form, the CDR3 reads TGTGCCAGCAGTCCAGGGGACACTGAAGCTTTCTTT. This sequence encodes CASSPGDTEAFF.